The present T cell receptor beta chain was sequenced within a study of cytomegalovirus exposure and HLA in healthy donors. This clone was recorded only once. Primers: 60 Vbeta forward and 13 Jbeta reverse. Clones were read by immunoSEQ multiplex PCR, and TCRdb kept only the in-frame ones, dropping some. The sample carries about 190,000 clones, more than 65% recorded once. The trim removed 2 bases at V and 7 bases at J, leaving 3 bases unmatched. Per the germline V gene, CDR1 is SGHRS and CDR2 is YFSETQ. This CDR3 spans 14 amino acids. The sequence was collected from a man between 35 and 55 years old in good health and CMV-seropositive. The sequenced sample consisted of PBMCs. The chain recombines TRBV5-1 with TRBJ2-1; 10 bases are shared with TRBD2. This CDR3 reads CASSLSGRGNEQFF. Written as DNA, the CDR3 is TGCGCCAGCAGCTTAAGCGGGAGGGGTAATGAGCAGTTCTTC.